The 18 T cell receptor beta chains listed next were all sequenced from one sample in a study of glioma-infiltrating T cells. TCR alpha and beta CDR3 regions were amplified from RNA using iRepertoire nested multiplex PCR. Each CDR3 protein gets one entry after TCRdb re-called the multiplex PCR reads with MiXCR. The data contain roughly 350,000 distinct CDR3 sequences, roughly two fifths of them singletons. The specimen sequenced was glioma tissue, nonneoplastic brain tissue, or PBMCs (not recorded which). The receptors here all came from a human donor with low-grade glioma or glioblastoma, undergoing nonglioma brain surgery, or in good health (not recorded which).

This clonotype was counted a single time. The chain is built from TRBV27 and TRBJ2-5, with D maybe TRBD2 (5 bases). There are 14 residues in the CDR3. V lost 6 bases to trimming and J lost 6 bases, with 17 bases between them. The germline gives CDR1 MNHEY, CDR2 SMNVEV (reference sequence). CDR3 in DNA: TGTGCCAGCAGCCCACTAGTGGTTTTTCAGACCCAGTACTTC. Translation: CASSPLVVFQTQYF.

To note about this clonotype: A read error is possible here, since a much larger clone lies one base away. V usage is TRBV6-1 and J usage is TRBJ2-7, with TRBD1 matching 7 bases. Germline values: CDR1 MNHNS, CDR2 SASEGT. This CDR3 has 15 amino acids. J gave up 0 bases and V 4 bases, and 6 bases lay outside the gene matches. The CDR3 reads CASSATGESSYEQYF. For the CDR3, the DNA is TGTGCCAGCAGTGCTACAGGGGAAAGCTCCTACGAGCAGTACTTC.

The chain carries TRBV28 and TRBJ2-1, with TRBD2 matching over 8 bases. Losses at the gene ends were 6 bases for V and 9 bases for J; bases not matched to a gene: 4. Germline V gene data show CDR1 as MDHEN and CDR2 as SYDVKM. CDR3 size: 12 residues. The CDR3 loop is CASRPGGGEQFF. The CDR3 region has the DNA TGTGCCAGCAGACCGGGAGGGGGTGAGCAGTTCTTC.

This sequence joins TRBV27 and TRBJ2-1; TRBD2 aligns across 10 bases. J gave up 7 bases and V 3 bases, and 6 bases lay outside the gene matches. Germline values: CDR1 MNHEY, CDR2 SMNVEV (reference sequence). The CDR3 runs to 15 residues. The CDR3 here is CASSFGSSGGNEQFF. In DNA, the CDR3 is TGTGCCAGCAGTTTTGGTTCTAGCGGGGGTAATGAGCAGTTCTTC.

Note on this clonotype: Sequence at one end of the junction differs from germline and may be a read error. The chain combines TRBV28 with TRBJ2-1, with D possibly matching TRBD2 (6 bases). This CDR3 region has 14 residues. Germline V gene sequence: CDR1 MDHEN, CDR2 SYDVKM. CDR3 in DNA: TGTGCCAGCGGGGGAGGTGGGACCTACAATGAGCAGTCCTTC. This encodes CASGGGGTYNEQSF.

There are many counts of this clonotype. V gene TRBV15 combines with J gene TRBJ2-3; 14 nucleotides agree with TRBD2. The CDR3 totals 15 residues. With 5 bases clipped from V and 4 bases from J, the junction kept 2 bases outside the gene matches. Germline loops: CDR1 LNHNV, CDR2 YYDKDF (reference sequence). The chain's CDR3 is CATSSTSGRADTQYF. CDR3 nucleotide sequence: TGTGCCACCAGCTCGACTAGCGGGAGGGCAGATACGCAGTATTTT.

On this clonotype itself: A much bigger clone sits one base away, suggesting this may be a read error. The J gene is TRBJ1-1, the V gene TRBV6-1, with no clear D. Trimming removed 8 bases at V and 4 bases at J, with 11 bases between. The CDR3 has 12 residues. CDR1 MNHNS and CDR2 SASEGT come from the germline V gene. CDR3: CASAWAATEAFF. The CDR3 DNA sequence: TGTGCCAGCGCTTGGGCAGCCACTGAAGCTTTCTTT.

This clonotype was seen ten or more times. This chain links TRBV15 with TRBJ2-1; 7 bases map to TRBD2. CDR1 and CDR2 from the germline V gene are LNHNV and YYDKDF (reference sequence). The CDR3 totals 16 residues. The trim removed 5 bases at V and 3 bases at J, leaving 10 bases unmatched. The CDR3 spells CATSGELAVVYNEQFF. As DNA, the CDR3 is TGTGCCACCAGCGGCGAGCTAGCGGTTGTCTACAATGAGCAGTTCTTC.

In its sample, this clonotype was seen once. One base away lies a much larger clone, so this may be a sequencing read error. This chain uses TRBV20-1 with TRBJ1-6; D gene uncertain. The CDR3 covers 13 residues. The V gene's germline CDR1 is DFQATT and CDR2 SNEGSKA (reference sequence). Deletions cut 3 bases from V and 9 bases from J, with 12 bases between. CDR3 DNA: TGCAGTGCTAGGCCCCAGAGAGGTTCACCCCTCCACTTT. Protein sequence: CSARPQRGSPLHF.

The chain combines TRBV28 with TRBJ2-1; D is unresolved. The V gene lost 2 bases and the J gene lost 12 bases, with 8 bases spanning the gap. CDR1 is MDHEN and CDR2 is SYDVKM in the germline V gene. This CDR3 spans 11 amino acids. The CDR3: CASSLGLGQFF. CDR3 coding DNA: TGTGCCAGCAGTTTAGGTTTGGGGCAGTTCTTC.

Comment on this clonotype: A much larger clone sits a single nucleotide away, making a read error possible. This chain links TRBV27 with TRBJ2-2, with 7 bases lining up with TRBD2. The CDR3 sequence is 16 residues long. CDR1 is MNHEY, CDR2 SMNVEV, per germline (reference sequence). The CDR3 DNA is TGTGCCAGCCGATGGGCCCTAGCGGCGAACACCCGGGAGCTGTTTTTT. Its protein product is CASRWALAANTRELFF.

CDR3 coding DNA: TGTGCCAGCATTACCGACAGGGGCTACGAGCAGTTCTTC. This sequence encodes CASITDRGYEQFF. This chain links TRBV2 with TRBJ2-1; 8 bases map to TRBD1. The CDR3 length is 13 residues. Germline-derived CDR1 and CDR2 are SNHLY and FYNNEI. With V trimmed by 7 bases and J by 10 bases, 9 bases remained unmatched.

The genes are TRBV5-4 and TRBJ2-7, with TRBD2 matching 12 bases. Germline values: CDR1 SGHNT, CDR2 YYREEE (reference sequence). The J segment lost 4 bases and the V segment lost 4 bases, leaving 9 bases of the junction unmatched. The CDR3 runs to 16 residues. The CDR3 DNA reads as TGTGCCAGCAGCGATACGACTAGCGGGAGAATGTACGAGCAGTACTTC. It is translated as CASSDTTSGRMYEQYF.

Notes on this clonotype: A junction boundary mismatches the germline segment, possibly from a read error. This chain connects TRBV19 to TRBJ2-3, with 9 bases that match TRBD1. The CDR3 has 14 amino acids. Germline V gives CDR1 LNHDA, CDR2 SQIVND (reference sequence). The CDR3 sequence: CASTKQGAGDTQYF. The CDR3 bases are TGTGCCAGTACCAAACAGGGGGCAGGAGATACTCAGTATTTT.

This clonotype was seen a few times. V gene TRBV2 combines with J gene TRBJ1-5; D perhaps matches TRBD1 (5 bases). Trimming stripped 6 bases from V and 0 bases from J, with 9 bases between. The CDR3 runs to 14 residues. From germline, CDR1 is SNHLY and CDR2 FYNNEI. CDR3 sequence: CASRGDASNQPQHF. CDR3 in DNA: TGTGCCAGCAGGGGGGACGCTAGCAATCAGCCCCAGCATTTT. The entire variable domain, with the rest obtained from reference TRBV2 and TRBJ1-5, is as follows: EPEVTQTPSHQVTQMGQEVILRCVPISNHLYFYWYRQILGQKVEFLVSFYNNEISEKSEIFDDQFSVERPDGSNFTLKIRSTKLEDSAMYFCASRGDASNQPQHFGDGTRLSIL.

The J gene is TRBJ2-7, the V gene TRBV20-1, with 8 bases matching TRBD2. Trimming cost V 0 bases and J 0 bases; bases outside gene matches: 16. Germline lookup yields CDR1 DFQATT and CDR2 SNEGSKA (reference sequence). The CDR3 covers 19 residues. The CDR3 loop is CSARETTSGLIKSSYEQYF. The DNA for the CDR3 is TGCAGTGCTAGAGAGACCACTAGCGGTTTAATTAAAAGCTCCTACGAGCAGTACTTC.

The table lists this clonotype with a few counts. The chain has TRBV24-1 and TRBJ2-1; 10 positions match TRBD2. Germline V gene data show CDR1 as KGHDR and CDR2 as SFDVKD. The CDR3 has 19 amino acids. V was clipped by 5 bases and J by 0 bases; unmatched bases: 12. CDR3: CATSALSGTSESSYNEQFF. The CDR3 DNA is TGTGCCACCAGTGCCCTCTCCGGGACTAGCGAAAGCTCCTACAATGAGCAGTTCTTC.

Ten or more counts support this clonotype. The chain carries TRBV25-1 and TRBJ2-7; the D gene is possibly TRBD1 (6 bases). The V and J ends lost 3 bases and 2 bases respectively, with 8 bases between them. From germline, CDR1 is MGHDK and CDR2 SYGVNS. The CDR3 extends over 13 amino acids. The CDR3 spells CASSDWDTYEQYF. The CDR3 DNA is TGTGCCAGCAGTGATTGGGACACCTACGAGCAGTACTTC.